The 9 T cell receptor beta chains below come from one sample, sequenced in a study of blood T cell repertoires in COVID-19. Data came from immunoSEQ multiplex PCR; TCRdb stores just in-frame clones and leaves some out. In the table there are roughly 270,000 clones, around 85% of which are singletons. The sequenced sample consisted of PBMCs or T cells enriched from blood (not recorded which). The receptors originated from a woman in her 50s who had recovered from COVID-19.

The V gene is TRBV5-6, the J gene TRBJ2-4; 9 bases fit TRBD1. Per the germline V gene, CDR1 is SGHDT and CDR2 is YYEEEE. V shed 1 base and J 4 bases; nucleotides not matched to a gene: 15. The CDR3 extends over 19 amino acids. The CDR3, as DNA: TGTGCCAGCAGCTTGTCCTTTTACCCCACAGGGGGCGAGAAAAACATTCAGTACTTC. Encoded protein: CASSLSFYPTGGEKNIQYF.

The rearrangement links TRBV6-4 to TRBJ2-1, with a tentative D call TRBD2 (7 bases). Germline V CDR1 and CDR2: MRHNA, SNTAGT. The V and J ends lost 5 bases and 0 bases respectively, with 14 bases between them. This CDR3 contains 16 residues. CDR3 nucleotides: TGTGCCAGCAGTCGATCAGGGGAGGGCTCCTACAATGAGCAGTTCTTC. This encodes CASSRSGEGSYNEQFF.

The V call is TRBV11-3, the J call TRBJ2-5; D is unresolved. Germline V gives CDR1 SGHNT, CDR2 YENEEA. CDR3 length: 13 residues. Deletions cut 0 bases from V and 2 bases from J, with 4 bases between. The CDR3, as DNA: TGTGCCAGCAGCTTAGAATCTCAAGAGACCCAGTACTTC. This gives the protein CASSLESQETQYF.

This rearrangement joins TRBV7-9 to TRBJ1-2; no reliable D call. Germline loops: CDR1 SEHNR, CDR2 FQNEAQ (reference sequence). Trimming took off 4 bases at V and 3 bases at J, with 3 bases between the two ends. CDR3 length: 11 residues. The CDR3 nucleotides read TGTGCCAGCAGCTCAGACTATGGCTACACCTTC. It encodes CASSSDYGYTF.

The chain is built from TRBV30 and TRBJ1-1, with 7 nucleotides matching TRBD1. CDR1 GTSNPN and CDR2 SVGIG come from the germline V gene (reference sequence). V lost 1 base, J lost 2 bases, and 4 bases stayed unmatched. The CDR3 contains 14 residues. The CDR3 loop reads CAWSGGTANTEAFF. In DNA, the CDR3 is TGTGCCTGGAGTGGGGGGACAGCCAACACTGAAGCTTTCTTT.

This chain uses TRBV24-1 with TRBJ2-1, with a tentative D call TRBD1 (6 bases). The V gene lost 4 bases and the J gene lost 6 bases, with 9 bases spanning the gap. The CDR3 has 13 amino acids. Germline CDR1 is KGHDR and CDR2 is SFDVKD. CDR3 nucleotide sequence: TGTGCCACCAGTGAGGGGGCACGCAATGAGCAGTTCTTC. It encodes CATSEGARNEQFF.

The V gene is TRBV9, the J gene TRBJ1-1; TRBD1 might be the D (5 bases). Germline assignment: CDR1 SGDLS and CDR2 YYNGEE. V lost 0 bases to trimming and J lost 2 bases, with 14 bases between them. The CDR3 totals 16 residues. The chain's CDR3 is CASSVGVGQGNTEAFF. Here the CDR3 DNA reads TGTGCCAGCAGCGTAGGGGTGGGGCAGGGAAACACTGAAGCTTTCTTT.

This clone has just one count. The CDR3 here is CASSQLSGVEGPTEAFF. CDR3 sequence (DNA): TGTGCCAGCAGCCAGTTAAGCGGAGTGGAGGGGCCCACTGAAGCTTTCTTT. The chain employs TRBV4-2 and TRBJ1-1; perhaps TRBD1 as D (5 bases). The V and J ends lost 3 bases and 4 bases respectively, with 21 bases between them. The CDR3 sequence is 17 residues long. CDR1 LGHNA and CDR2 YNFKEQ come from the germline V gene.

The rearrangement uses TRBV24-1 and TRBJ1-4; a possible D gene is TRBD1 (5 bases). CDR1 is KGHDR, CDR2 SFDVKD, per germline. V lost 5 bases and J lost 0, with 18 bases in between. The CDR3 runs to 18 residues. The CDR3 nucleotides are TGTGCCACCAGTGCTGTCCATGGGGCGCTCGCAACTAATGAAAAACTGTTTTTT. Translation gives CATSAVHGALATNEKLFF.